These 15 T cell receptor beta chains originate from one sample sequenced in a study of cytomegalovirus exposure and HLA in healthy donors listed by TCRdb under 2017. The library relied on the immunoSEQ multiplex PCR assay. For the multiplex PCR, a mixture combining 60 forward primers for TCR Vbeta segments and 13 reverse primers for TCR Jbeta segments was used. Not all clones reach the TCRdb copy of this immuneACCESS table, which keeps in-frame sequences only. Checked studies attribute under half of the gap to unresolved V genes and leave the rest unexplained. Present in this sample are more than 95,000 clones, around 63% of which were seen just once. 2.5% to 3.5% of the sample is in the top ten clones. Sample: PBMCs. All receptors derive from a man aged 25-45 years in good health and CMV-seronegative.

About this clone itself: A junction boundary mismatches the germline segment, possibly from a read error. J is TRBJ2-7 and V is TRBV7-8, with D perhaps matching TRBD1 (6 bases). CDR1 SGHVS and CDR2 FQNEAQ come from the germline V gene. The CDR3 is made up of 13 amino acids. The CDR3 loop reads CACRQGPAYEQYF. DNA of the CDR3: TGTGCCTGCAGGCAGGGGCCGGCCTACGAGCAGTACTTC.

In its sample, this clone was seen once. The chain uses TRBV6-5 and TRBJ2-1; 8 nucleotides match TRBD2. This CDR3 contains 14 residues. The V gene end was trimmed by 9 bases and the J gene end by 10 bases; junction bases not matched to a gene: 14. The V gene's germline CDR1 is MNHEY and CDR2 SVGAGI. CDR3 in amino acids: CASIKAGVGGEQFF. CDR3 DNA sequence: TGTGCCAGTATAAAAGCGGGAGTCGGGGGGGAGCAGTTCTTC.

V and J are TRBV7-2 and TRBJ2-7, with 8 bases aligning to TRBD1. The V segment lost 5 bases and the J segment 2 bases; nucleotides outside the gene matches: 5. The CDR3 has 14 residues. Germline assignment: CDR1 SGHTA and CDR2 FQGNSA. This CDR3 reads CASSPGGSTYEQYF. The DNA for the CDR3 is TGTGCCAGCAGCCCAGGGGGCTCTACCTACGAGCAGTACTTC.

CDR3 sequence reads: CASSFGTEAFF. The CDR3 nucleotides are TGTGCCAGCAGCTTCGGCACTGAAGCTTTCTTT. The chain recombines TRBV11-3 with TRBJ1-1; D is uncertain. CDR1 and CDR2 from the germline V gene are SGHNT and YENEEA. V lost 3 bases and J 4 bases, leaving 3 bases between the germline ends. CDR3 length: 11 residues.

The CDR3 nucleotides are TGTGCCAGCAGCGCAGGAAGGAACACTGAAGCTTTCTTT. This codes for CASSAGRNTEAFF. The genes are TRBV5-5 and TRBJ1-1; D gene ambiguous. Germline V gives CDR1 SGHKS, CDR2 YYEKEE (reference sequence). V lost 4 bases to trimming and J lost 1 base, with 8 bases between them. The CDR3 covers 13 residues.

The J gene is TRBJ1-5, the V gene TRBV18; 7 bases align to TRBD1. V trimming: 3 bases; J trimming: 5 bases; junction bases outside the gene matches: 7. The CDR3 length is 15 residues. The germline CDR1 and CDR2 sequences are KGHSH and LQKENI. This CDR3 reads CASSPYTGADQPQHF. The CDR3 bases are TGTGCCAGCTCACCGTATACAGGGGCGGATCAGCCCCAGCATTTT.

CDR3 in amino acids: CASSGQANQPQHF. As DNA, the CDR3 is TGTGCCAGCAGTGGACAGGCAAATCAGCCCCAGCATTTT. The chain couples TRBV28 to TRBJ1-5; the match to TRBD1 covers 7 bases. Germline trimming cut 5 bases from V and 4 bases from J; bases unmatched to any gene: 2. The V gene's germline CDR1 is MDHEN and CDR2 SYDVKM. The CDR3 is 13 residues long. Based on the CDR3 plus reference TRBV28 and TRBJ1-5, the full variable domain is DVKVTQSSRYLVKRTGEKVFLECVQDMDHENMFWYRQDPGLGLRLIYFSYDVKMKEKGDIPEGYSVSREKKERFSLILESASTNQTSMYLCASSGQANQPQHFGDGTRLSIL.

This chain joins TRBV5-8 and TRBJ2-2; 7 bases fit TRBD2. Trimming took 4 bases from V and 1 from J; bases not matched to a gene: 10. The CDR3 covers 17 residues. Germline V gene lookup returns CDR1 SGHTS and CDR2 YDEGEE. CDR3 sequence: CASSPGWASGNTGELFF. CDR3 nucleotide sequence: TGTGCCAGCAGCCCGGGATGGGCTAGCGGGAACACCGGGGAGCTGTTTTTT.

This clone came up a few times. The rearrangement links TRBV5-5 to TRBJ1-2; 8 bases map to TRBD1. With 4 bases clipped from V and 8 bases from J, the junction kept 10 bases outside the gene matches. This CDR3 region has 14 residues. Germline CDR1 and CDR2: SGHKS and YYEKEE (reference sequence). DNA for the CDR3: TGTGCCAGCAGCCCGGACAGGGTAAACTTGGGCTACACCTTC. Its translation: CASSPDRVNLGYTF. Based on the CDR3 plus reference TRBV5-5 and TRBJ1-2, the full variable domain is DAGVTQSPTHLIKTRGQQVTLRCSPISGHKSVSWYQQVLGQGPQFIFQYYEKEERGRGNFPDRFSARQFPNYSSELNVNALLLGDSALYLCASSPDRVNLGYTFGSGTRLTVV.

The chain recombines TRBV28 with TRBJ2-1, with a weak D call TRBD1 (5 bases). V dropped 7 bases and J dropped 4 bases, with 8 bases sitting between them. The CDR3 extends over 12 amino acids. The V gene's germline CDR1 is MDHEN and CDR2 SYDVKM. CDR3 protein: CASTQGYNEQFF. CDR3 coding DNA: TGTGCCAGCACTCAGGGATACAATGAGCAGTTCTTC.

This clone was observed a handful of times. V gene TRBV5-6 combines with J gene TRBJ1-6; D is undetermined. V was pared by 3 bases and J by 9 bases, with 10 bases between. In germline, CDR1 is SGHDT, CDR2 YYEEEE. This CDR3 comprises 13 residues. This CDR3 is CASSSRGPSPLHF. CDR3 coding DNA: TGTGCCAGCAGCTCGAGAGGGCCTTCACCCCTCCACTTT.

This rearrangement joins TRBV7-9 to TRBJ2-5, with a possible D match to TRBD1 (6 bases). The J call may be faulty, since TRBJ2-7 better matches the DNA end. CDR1 is SEHNR and CDR2 is FQNEAQ in the germline V gene (reference sequence). There are 15 residues in the CDR3. CDR3 protein: CASSRGSGALDEQYF. Here the CDR3 DNA reads TGTGCCAGCAGCCGAGGCTCAGGGGCTCTAGACGAGCAGTACTTC.

V usage is TRBV6-5 and J usage is TRBJ2-1, with D possibly being TRBD2 (7 bases). The CDR3 extends over 15 amino acids. V was cut by 6 bases and J by 15 bases, with 27 bases left in between. CDR1 and CDR2 (germline): MNHEY, SVGAGI. The chain's CDR3 is CASRRFPGQRWGGFF. The CDR3 DNA reads as TGTGCCAGCAGAAGGTTCCCGGGACAACGTTGGGGGGGGTTCTTC.

The chain combines TRBV6-6 with TRBJ2-3; D perhaps matches TRBD2 (5 bases). The CDR3 contains 12 residues. Per the germline V gene, CDR1 is MNHNY and CDR2 is SVGAGI (reference sequence). V lost 8 bases and J 1 base, leaving 7 bases between the germline ends. In DNA, the CDR3 is TGTGCCAGCGGGAGCGGCACAGATACGCAGTATTTT. Translation gives CASGSGTDTQYF.

The chain couples TRBV28 to TRBJ1-2; 9 bases map to TRBD1. V shed 5 bases and J 5 bases; nucleotides not matched to a gene: 6. Per the germline V gene, CDR1 is MDHEN and CDR2 is SYDVKM. The CDR3 loop spans 14 amino acids. CDR3 amino acids: CASSPGTGLYGYTF. CDR3 DNA sequence: TGTGCCAGCAGTCCCGGGACAGGGCTATATGGCTACACCTTC.